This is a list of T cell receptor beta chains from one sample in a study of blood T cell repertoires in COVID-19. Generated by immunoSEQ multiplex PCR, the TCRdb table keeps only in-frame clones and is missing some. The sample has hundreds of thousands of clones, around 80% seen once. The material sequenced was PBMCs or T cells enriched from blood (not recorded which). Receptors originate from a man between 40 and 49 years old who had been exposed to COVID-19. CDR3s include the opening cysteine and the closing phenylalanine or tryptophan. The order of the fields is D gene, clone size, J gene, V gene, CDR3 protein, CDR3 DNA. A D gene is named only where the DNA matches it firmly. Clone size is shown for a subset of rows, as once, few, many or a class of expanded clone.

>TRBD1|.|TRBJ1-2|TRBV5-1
CASSSPTGENYYGYTF
TGCGCCAGCAGCTCTCCCACAGGGGAGAACTACTATGGCTACACCTTC
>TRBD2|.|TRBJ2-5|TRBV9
CASSVGAGSQETQYF
TGTGCCAGCAGCGTGGGAGCGGGAAGCCAAGAGACCCAGTACTTC
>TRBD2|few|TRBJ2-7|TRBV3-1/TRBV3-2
CASSQEGSLAGAEQYF
TGTGCCAGCAGCCAAGAAGGGTCGCTAGCGGGAGCCGAGCAGTACTTC
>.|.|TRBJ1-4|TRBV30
CAWSVGQGNEKLFF
TGTGCCTGGAGTGTTGGGCAGGGGAATGAAAAACTGTTTTTT
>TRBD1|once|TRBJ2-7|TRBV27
CASRAPGTGSYEQYF
TGTGCCAGCCGCGCCCCCGGGACAGGGTCCTACGAGCAGTACTTC
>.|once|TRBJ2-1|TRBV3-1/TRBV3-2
CASSEPGTPNEQFF
TGTGCCAGCAGCGAACCCGGGACTCCCAATGAGCAGTTCTTC
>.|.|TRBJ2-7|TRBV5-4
CASSRETPSSYEQYF
TGTGCCAGCAGCCGTGAAACTCCTAGCTCCTACGAGCAGTACTTC
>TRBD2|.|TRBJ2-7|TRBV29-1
CSVEVSSGAYEQYF
TGCAGCGTTGAAGTGAGTAGCGGGGCCTACGAGCAGTACTTC
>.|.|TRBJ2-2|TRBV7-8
CASSPGLRPNRGELFF
TGTGCCAGCAGCCCCGGACTTAGACCTAACCGCGGGGAGCTGTTTTTT
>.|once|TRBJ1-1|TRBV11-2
CASSLVAGVNTEAFF
TGTGCCAGCAGCTTAGTAGCAGGGGTGAACACTGAAGCTTTCTTT
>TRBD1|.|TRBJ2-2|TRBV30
CAWKKDRGHWELFF
TGTGCCTGGAAGAAGGACAGGGGGCACTGGGAGCTGTTTTTT
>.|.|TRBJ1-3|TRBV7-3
CASSQGSDSGNTIYF
TGTGCCAGCAGCCAGGGGTCAGACTCTGGAAACACCATATATTTT
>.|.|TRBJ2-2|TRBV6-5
CASRGGINTGELFF
TGTGCCAGCAGAGGCGGGATAAACACCGGGGAGCTGTTTTTT
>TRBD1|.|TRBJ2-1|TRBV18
CASSPPSGTGAYNEQFF
TGTGCCAGCTCACCACCGTCCGGGACAGGAGCCTACAATGAGCAGTTCTTC
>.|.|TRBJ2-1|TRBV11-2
CASSFPGTPQFF
TGTGCCAGCAGCTTCCCGGGGACTCCGCAGTTCTTC
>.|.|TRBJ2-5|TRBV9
CASSVADSLLQETQYF
TGTGCCAGCAGCGTAGCCGATTCTCTCCTACAAGAGACCCAGTACTTC
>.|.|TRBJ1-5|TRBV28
CASREYREPQHF
TGTGCCAGCAGGGAGTACAGGGAACCCCAGCATTTT
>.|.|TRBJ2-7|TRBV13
CASSGEGEQYF
TGTGCCAGCAGCGGAGAGGGCGAGCAGTACTTC